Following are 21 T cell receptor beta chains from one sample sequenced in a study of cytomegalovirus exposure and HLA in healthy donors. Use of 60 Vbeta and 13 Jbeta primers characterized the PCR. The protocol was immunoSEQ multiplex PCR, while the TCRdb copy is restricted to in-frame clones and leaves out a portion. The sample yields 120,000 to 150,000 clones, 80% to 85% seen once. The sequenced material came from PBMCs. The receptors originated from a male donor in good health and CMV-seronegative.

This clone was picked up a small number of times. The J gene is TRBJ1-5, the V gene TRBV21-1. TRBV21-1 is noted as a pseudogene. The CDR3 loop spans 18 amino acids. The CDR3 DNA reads TGTGCCAGCAGCAAACGTGGAGCAGTGAAGTGTTTTTATCAGCCCCAGCATTTT. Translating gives CASSKRGAVKCFYQPQHF.

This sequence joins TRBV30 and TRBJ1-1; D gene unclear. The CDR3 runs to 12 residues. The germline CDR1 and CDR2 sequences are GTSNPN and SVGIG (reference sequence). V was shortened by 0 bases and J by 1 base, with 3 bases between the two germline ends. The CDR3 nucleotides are TGTGCCTGGAGTGTCGGGAACACTGAAGCTTTCTTT. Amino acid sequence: CAWSVGNTEAFF.

The CDR3 DNA sequence: TGTGCCAGCAGCGCGGGACAGGGATACTACACCTTC. Translation: CASSAGQGYYTF. This chain connects TRBV9 to TRBJ1-2; 9 nucleotides agree with TRBD1. The CDR3 is 12 residues long. The V segment lost 3 bases and the J segment 10 bases; nucleotides outside the gene matches: 4. Looked up from germline, CDR1 is SGDLS and CDR2 is YYNGEE.

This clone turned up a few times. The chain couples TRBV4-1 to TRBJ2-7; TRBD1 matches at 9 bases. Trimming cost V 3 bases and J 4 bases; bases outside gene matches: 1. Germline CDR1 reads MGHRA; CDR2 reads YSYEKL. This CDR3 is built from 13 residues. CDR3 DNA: TGCGCCAGCAGCCAGGACAGGGGTTACGAGCAGTACTTC. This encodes CASSQDRGYEQYF.

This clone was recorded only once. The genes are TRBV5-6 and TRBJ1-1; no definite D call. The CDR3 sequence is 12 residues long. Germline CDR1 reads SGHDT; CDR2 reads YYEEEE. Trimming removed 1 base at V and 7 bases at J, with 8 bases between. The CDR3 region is CASSLLHSEAFF. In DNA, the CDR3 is TGTGCCAGCAGCTTGCTTCACAGTGAAGCTTTCTTT.

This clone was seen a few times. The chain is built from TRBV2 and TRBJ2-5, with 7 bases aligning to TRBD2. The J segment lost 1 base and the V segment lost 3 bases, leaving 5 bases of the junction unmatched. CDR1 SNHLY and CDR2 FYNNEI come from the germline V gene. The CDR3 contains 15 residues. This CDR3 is CASSEGREPQETQYF. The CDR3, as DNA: TGTGCCAGCAGTGAGGGGAGGGAACCCCAAGAGACCCAGTACTTC. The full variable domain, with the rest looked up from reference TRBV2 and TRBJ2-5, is EPEVTQTPSHQVTQMGQEVILRCVPISNHLYFYWYRQILGQKVEFLVSFYNNEISEKSEIFDDQFSVERPDGSNFTLKIRSTKLEDSAMYFCASSEGREPQETQYFGPGTRLLVL.

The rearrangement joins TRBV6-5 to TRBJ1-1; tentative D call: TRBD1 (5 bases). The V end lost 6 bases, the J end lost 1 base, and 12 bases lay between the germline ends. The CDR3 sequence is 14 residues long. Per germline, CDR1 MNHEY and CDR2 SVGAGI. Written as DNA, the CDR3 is TGTGCCAGCAGAGCCCCTAGGGGGAACACTGAAGCTTTCTTT. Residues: CASRAPRGNTEAFF.

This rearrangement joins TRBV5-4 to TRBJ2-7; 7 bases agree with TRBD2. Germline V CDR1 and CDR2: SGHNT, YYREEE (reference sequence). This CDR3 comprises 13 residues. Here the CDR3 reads CATGRGGTYEQYF. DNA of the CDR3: TGTGCAACCGGCCGGGGAGGGACCTACGAGCAGTACTTC.

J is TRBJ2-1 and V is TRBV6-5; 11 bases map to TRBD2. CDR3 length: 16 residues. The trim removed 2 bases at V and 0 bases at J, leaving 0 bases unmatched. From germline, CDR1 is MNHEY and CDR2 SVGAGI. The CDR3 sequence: CASSYTSGSSYNEQFF. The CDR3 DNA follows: TGTGCCAGCAGTTACACTAGCGGGAGCTCCTACAATGAGCAGTTCTTC.

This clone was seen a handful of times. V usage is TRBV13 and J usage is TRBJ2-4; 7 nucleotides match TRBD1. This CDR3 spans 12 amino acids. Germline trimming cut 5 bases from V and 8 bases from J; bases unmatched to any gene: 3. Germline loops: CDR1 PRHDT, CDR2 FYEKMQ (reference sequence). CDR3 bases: TGTGCCAGCAGCAAGGGGGCGGACATTCAGTACTTC. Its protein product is CASSKGADIQYF.

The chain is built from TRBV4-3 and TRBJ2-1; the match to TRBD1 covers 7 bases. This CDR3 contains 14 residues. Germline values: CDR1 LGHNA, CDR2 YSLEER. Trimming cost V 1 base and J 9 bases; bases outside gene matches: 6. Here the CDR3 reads CASSQGTGAIEQFF. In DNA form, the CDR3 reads TGCGCCAGCAGCCAAGGTACAGGGGCGATTGAGCAGTTCTTC.

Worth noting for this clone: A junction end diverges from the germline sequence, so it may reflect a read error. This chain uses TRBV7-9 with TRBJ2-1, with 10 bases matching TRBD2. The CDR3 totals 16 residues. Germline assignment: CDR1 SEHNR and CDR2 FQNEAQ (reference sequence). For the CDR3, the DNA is TGTTCCAGCAGCTGGGTAGCGGGGGGAACCTACAATGAGCAGTTCTTC. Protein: CSSSWVAGGTYNEQFF.

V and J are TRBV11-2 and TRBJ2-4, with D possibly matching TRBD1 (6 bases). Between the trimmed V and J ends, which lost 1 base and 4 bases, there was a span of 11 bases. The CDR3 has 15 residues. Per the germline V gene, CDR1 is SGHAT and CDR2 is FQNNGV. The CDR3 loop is CASSLAPGQKNIQYF. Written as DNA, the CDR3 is TGTGCCAGCAGCTTAGCCCCCGGACAGAAAAACATTCAGTACTTC. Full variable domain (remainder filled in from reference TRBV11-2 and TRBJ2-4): EAGVAQSPRYKIIEKRQSVAFWCNPISGHATLYWYQQILGQGPKLLIQFQNNGVVDDSQLPKDRFSAERLKGVDSTLKIQPAKLEDSAVYLCASSLAPGQKNIQYFGAGTRLSVL.

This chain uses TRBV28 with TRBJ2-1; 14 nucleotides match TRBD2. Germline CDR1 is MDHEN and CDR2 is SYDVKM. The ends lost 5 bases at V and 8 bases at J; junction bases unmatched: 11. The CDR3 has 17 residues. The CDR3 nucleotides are TGTGCCAGCAGTACCAGCGGGACTAGCGGGAGTCTATATGAGCAGTTCTTC. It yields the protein CASSTSGTSGSLYEQFF.

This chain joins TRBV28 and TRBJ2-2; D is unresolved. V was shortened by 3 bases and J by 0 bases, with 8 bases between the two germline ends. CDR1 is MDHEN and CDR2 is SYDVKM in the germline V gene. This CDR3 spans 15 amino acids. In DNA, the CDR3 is TGTGCCAGCAGTTTGGCCCGAACGAACACCGGGGAGCTGTTTTTT. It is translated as CASSLARTNTGELFF.

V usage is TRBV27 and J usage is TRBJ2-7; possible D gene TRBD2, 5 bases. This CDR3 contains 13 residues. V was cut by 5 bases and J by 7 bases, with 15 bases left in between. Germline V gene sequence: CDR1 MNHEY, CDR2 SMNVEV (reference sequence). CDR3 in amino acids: CASSLGGPTEQYF. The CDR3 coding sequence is TGTGCCAGCAGTCTGGGCGGGCCAACAGAGCAGTACTTC.

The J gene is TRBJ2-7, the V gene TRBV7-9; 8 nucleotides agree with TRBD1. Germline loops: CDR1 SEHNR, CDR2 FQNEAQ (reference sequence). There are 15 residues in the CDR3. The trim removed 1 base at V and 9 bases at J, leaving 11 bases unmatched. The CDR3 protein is CASSLGKQGALGQYF. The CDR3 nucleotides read TGTGCCAGCAGCTTAGGAAAGCAGGGGGCGCTGGGGCAGTACTTC.

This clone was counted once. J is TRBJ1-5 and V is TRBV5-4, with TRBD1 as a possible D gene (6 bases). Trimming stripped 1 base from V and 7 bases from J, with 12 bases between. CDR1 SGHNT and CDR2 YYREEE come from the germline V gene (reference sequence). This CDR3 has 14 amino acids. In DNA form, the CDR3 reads TGTGCCAGCAGCTTGTTTCCAGGGGCCCAGCCCCAGCATTTT. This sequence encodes CASSLFPGAQPQHF.

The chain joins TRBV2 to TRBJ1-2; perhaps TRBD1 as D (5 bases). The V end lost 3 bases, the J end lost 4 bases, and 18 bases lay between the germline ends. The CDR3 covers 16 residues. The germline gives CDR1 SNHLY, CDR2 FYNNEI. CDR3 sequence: CASSDDSLRSLYGYTF. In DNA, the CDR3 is TGTGCCAGCAGTGACGACAGCCTTAGGTCCCTCTATGGCTACACCTTC. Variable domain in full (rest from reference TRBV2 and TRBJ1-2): EPEVTQTPSHQVTQMGQEVILRCVPISNHLYFYWYRQILGQKVEFLVSFYNNEISEKSEIFDDQFSVERPDGSNFTLKIRSTKLEDSAMYFCASSDDSLRSLYGYTFGSGTRLTVV.

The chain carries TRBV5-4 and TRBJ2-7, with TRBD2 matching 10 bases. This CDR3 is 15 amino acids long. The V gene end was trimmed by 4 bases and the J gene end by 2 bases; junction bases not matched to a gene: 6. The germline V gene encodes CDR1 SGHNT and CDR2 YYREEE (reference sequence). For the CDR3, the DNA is TGTGCCAGCAGCGACGGAGCGGGAGGGCCCTACGAGCAGTACTTC. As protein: CASSDGAGGPYEQYF. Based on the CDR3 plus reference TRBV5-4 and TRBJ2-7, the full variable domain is ETGVTQSPTHLIKTRGQQVTLRCSSQSGHNTVSWYQQALGQGPQFIFQYYREEENGRGNFPPRFSGLQFPNYSSELNVNALELDDSALYLCASSDGAGGPYEQYFGPGTRLTVT.

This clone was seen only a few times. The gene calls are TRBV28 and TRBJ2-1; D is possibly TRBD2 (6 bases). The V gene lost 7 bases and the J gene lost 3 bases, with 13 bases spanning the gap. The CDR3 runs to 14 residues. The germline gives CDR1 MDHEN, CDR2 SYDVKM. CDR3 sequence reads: CASTLGGVYNEQFF. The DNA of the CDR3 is TGTGCCAGCACCTTGGGGGGAGTCTACAATGAGCAGTTCTTC.